This note documents a single TCR beta chain sequence. Its antigen is as yet unknown. Amplification of TCR beta CDR3 regions used RNA as the template. First-round RT-PCR of the TCR CDR3 relied on the HTBI primer set. TCRdb re-derived calls from the multiplex PCR reads in MiXCR, one entry per CDR3 protein. The sample records around 500,000 distinct CDR3 sequences, approximately 14% being singletons. This entry belongs to a study of T cells in Graves' hyperthyroidism and ophthalmopathy. Study conclusions and caveats: The blood repertoire included most of the expanded thyroid clonotypes above 0.001.

Sequencing used blood. This TCR derives from a woman aged 40-49 years with Graves' hyperthyroidism.

In DNA, the CDR3 is TGTGCCACCAGTGCGTACGGATCCTATGGCTACACCTTC. This translates into CATSAYGSYGYTF. The genes are TRBV24-1 and TRBJ1-2; D gene unclear. V was cut by 5 bases and J by 4 bases, with 10 bases left in between. The V gene's germline CDR1 is KGHDR and CDR2 SFDVKD. The CDR3 spans 13 residues.